The 18 T cell receptor beta chains in this list originate from one sample, sequenced in a study of blood T cell repertoires in COVID-19. Only in-frame clones appear in the TCRdb table, and some are missing; sequencing was by immunoSEQ multiplex PCR. Of fewer than 120,000 clones listed, 75% to 80% were seen once; the top ten hold 16%. Sequencing was carried out using peripheral blood. Receptor source: an elderly woman with active or convalescent COVID-19.

V gene TRBV5-1 combines with J gene TRBJ2-3; TRBD2 aligns across 8 bases. Germline V gene data show CDR1 as SGHRS and CDR2 as YFSETQ. The CDR3 length is 15 residues. With 3 bases clipped from V and 3 bases from J, the junction kept 6 bases outside the gene matches. The CDR3 DNA reads as TGCGCCAGCAGCTGGAGCGGGGGCGGGACAGATACGCAGTATTTT. This encodes CASSWSGGGTDTQYF.

The chain recombines TRBV29-1 with TRBJ2-4; 7 bases are shared with TRBD2. V lost 0 bases and J lost 8; bases outside the gene matches: 4. CDR1 and CDR2 from the germline V gene are SQVTM and ANQGSEA. The CDR3 runs 13 residues. This CDR3 is CSVEDLAADIQYF. For the CDR3, the DNA is TGCAGCGTTGAAGATCTAGCGGCGGACATTCAGTACTTC.

This clone has only one observation. The CDR3 reads CGSGRDVSYNEQFF. The CDR3, as DNA: TGTGGTAGCGGGAGGGACGTCTCCTACAATGAGCAGTTCTTC. This chain joins TRBV11-2 and TRBJ2-1, with 11 nucleotides matching TRBD2. The germline V gene encodes CDR1 SGHAT and CDR2 FQNNGV. This CDR3 comprises 14 residues.

V is TRBV30 and J is TRBJ1-3; D is unresolved. This CDR3 region has 14 residues. The ends were cut back, 0 bases at V and 0 bases at J, with 6 bases in the middle. CDR1 GTSNPN and CDR2 SVGIG come from the germline V gene (reference sequence). CDR3 coding DNA: TGTGCCTGGAGTGTCAGATCCTCTGGAAACACCATATATTTT. This translates into CAWSVRSSGNTIYF.

The chain recombines TRBV5-4 with TRBJ1-1, with D hard to call. The CDR3 is 12 amino acids. Trimming shortened V by 4 bases and J by 1 base, and 5 bases separated the two germline ends. From germline, CDR1 is SGHNT and CDR2 YYREEE (reference sequence). The CDR3 is CASSRQNTEAFF. CDR3 nucleotide sequence: TGTGCCAGCAGCCGACAGAACACTGAAGCTTTCTTT. The variable domain in full, with the rest retrieved from reference TRBV5-4 and TRBJ1-1, is ETGVTQSPTHLIKTRGQQVTLRCSSQSGHNTVSWYQQALGQGPQFIFQYYREEENGRGNFPPRFSGLQFPNYSSELNVNALELDDSALYLCASSRQNTEAFFGQGTRLTVV.

This clone was picked up one time. J is TRBJ2-1 and V is TRBV18; D is possibly TRBD2 (6 bases). Germline CDR1 is KGHSH and CDR2 is LQKENI. The CDR3 is made up of 16 amino acids. Between the trimmed V and J ends, which lost 1 base and 0 bases, there was a span of 10 bases. CDR3 sequence (DNA): TGTGCCAGCTCACCACTGAGCGGGCACTCCTACAATGAGCAGTTCTTC. It specifies CASSPLSGHSYNEQFF.

This chain uses TRBV5-1 with TRBJ2-5, with TRBD1 matching 8 bases. The CDR3 spans 14 residues. Per the germline V gene, CDR1 is SGHRS and CDR2 is YFSETQ. V gave up 4 bases and J gave up 3 bases; unmatched junction bases: 5. The CDR3 DNA sequence: TGCGCCAGCAGCCGGACAGGGCGCGAAGAGACCCAGTACTTC. Translating gives CASSRTGREETQYF.

The chain joins TRBV2 to TRBJ2-5; D remains unclear. This CDR3 has 11 residues. CDR1 is SNHLY, CDR2 FYNNEI, per germline. V was shortened by 7 bases and J by 4 bases, with 7 bases between the two germline ends. The CDR3 is CASTLRETQYF. The CDR3 region has the DNA TGTGCCAGCACCCTGAGAGAGACCCAGTACTTC.

This clone has only a few counts. The chain employs TRBV5-4 and TRBJ1-1; 7 positions match TRBD1. The trim removed 5 bases at V and 5 bases at J, leaving 3 bases unmatched. Germline assignment: CDR1 SGHNT and CDR2 YYREEE (reference sequence). The CDR3 is 12 amino acids. This chain's CDR3 is CASSDRETEAFF. The DNA of the CDR3 is TGTGCCAGCAGTGACAGGGAGACTGAAGCTTTCTTT. Variable domain in full (rest from reference TRBV5-4 and TRBJ1-1): ETGVTQSPTHLIKTRGQQVTLRCSSQSGHNTVSWYQQALGQGPQFIFQYYREEENGRGNFPPRFSGLQFPNYSSELNVNALELDDSALYLCASSDRETEAFFGQGTRLTVV.

The chain has TRBV7-9 and TRBJ2-7; 8 nucleotides agree with TRBD2. The CDR3 is 16 residues long. Germline V gives CDR1 SEHNR, CDR2 FQNEAQ (reference sequence). V lost 7 bases, J lost 2 bases, and 13 bases stayed unmatched. CDR3 nucleotide sequence: TGTGCCAGCACCACGACGGGCGGGAGGCCCACCTACGAGCAGTACTTC. Its translation is CASTTTGGRPTYEQYF. Full variable domain (rest looked up from reference TRBV7-9 and TRBJ2-7): DTGVSQNPRHKITKRGQNVTFRCDPISEHNRLYWYRQTLGQGPEFLTYFQNEAQLEKSRLLSDRFSAERPKGSFSTLEIQRTEQGDSAMYLCASTTTGGRPTYEQYFGPGTRLTVT.

This chain links TRBV19 with TRBJ1-2, with a tentative D call TRBD1 (5 bases). V lost 3 bases, J lost 4 bases, and 12 bases lay in between. The CDR3 totals 14 residues. Germline CDR1 is LNHDA and CDR2 is SQIVND (reference sequence). Written as DNA, the CDR3 is TGTGCCAGTAGTATTATCGACAGCCTCTATGGCTACACCTTC. It codes for CASSIIDSLYGYTF.

The chain recombines TRBV19 with TRBJ2-5; the D gene is possibly TRBD2 (6 bases). The germline V and J ends were trimmed by 6 bases and 1 base, with 15 bases remaining between them. CDR3 length equals 15 residues. Germline-derived CDR1 and CDR2 are LNHDA and SQIVND (reference sequence). The DNA for the CDR3 is TGTGCCAGTAGGTGGCGGGGACTTCCCCAAGAGACCCAGTACTTC. Its translation is CASRWRGLPQETQYF.

V and J are TRBV7-9 and TRBJ2-3; 11 bases are shared with TRBD2. Germline loops: CDR1 SEHNR, CDR2 FQNEAQ (reference sequence). The CDR3 covers 18 residues. After removal of 5 bases from V and 2 bases from J, the junction contained 12 bases not matched to a gene. The CDR3 bases are TGTGCCAGCAGCCCGAAAATTCGACTAGCGGGAAACACAGATACGCAGTATTTT. This sequence encodes CASSPKIRLAGNTDTQYF.

V gene TRBV15 combines with J gene TRBJ1-5; no definite D call. Germline CDR1 and CDR2: LNHNV and YYDKDF (reference sequence). Trimming shortened V by 0 bases and J by 8 bases, and 14 bases separated the two germline ends. The CDR3 length is 15 residues. CDR3 sequence: CATSREANFREPQHF. The CDR3 DNA is TGTGCCACCAGCAGAGAGGCCAACTTCCGGGAGCCCCAGCATTTT.

In its sample, this clone was seen once. The chain joins TRBV19 to TRBJ2-4, with 7 bases aligning to TRBD2. CDR3 length: 18 residues. V trimming: 3 bases; J trimming: 2 bases; junction bases outside the gene matches: 13. Germline loops: CDR1 LNHDA, CDR2 SQIVND (reference sequence). The CDR3 reads CASSIGFRGRASKNIQYF. The CDR3, as DNA: TGTGCCAGTAGTATTGGGTTTCGAGGGAGGGCCTCCAAAAACATTCAGTACTTC.

This clone was seen just once. The chain joins TRBV30 to TRBJ2-7; D is unresolved. The CDR3 is 14 residues long. V lost 5 bases and J lost 6, with 20 bases in between. Germline V gene data show CDR1 as GTSNPN and CDR2 as SVGIG (reference sequence). CDR3: CAWARSAIPGEQYF. For the CDR3, the DNA is TGTGCCTGGGCCCGGTCAGCGATCCCTGGCGAGCAGTACTTC. The full variable domain, in which reference TRBV30 and TRBJ2-7 provide the parts outside the CDR3, is SQTIHQWPATLVQPVGSPLSLECTVEGTSNPNLYWYRQAAGRGLQLLFYSVGIGQISSEVPQNLSASRPQDRQFILSSKKLLLSDSGFYLCAWARSAIPGEQYFGPGTRLTVT.

The chain couples TRBV7-6 to TRBJ2-7; D is possibly TRBD1 (6 bases). V was cut by 3 bases and J by 2 bases, with 11 bases left in between. Germline assignment: CDR1 SGHVS and CDR2 FNYEAQ. This CDR3 has 14 amino acids. This CDR3 is CASSFTGLPYEQYF. CDR3 bases: TGTGCCAGCAGCTTTACAGGGCTTCCCTACGAGCAGTACTTC.

The V gene is TRBV20-1, the J gene TRBJ2-1; D uncertain. The length of the CDR3 is 11 residues. Germline lookup yields CDR1 DFQATT and CDR2 SNEGSKA (reference sequence). With 5 bases removed from V and 6 bases from J, the gap between germline ends came to 8 bases. CDR3 in amino acids: CSAESSNEQFF. CDR3 bases: TGCAGTGCTGAAAGCTCCAATGAGCAGTTCTTC.